This T cell receptor beta chain was observed in a study of T cell responses to AZD1222 COVID-19 vaccine. Assay: immunoSEQ multiplex PCR; the TCRdb copy retains only in-frame clones and omits some. The sample includes some 110,000 clones, roughly 92% of them seen just once. Note on this clone: The antigen is not known.

General observations from the study: Spike-wide coverage was observed for vaccine-associated CD4 TCRs, with dominant responses at 160-218 and 743-854. As reported, nearly half of all spike-specific TCRs target variant regions that are unmutated. Repertoires in all cases were sampled only once the peak T cell response had passed.

The CDR3 is 14 residues long. CDR1 and CDR2 (germline): KGHSH, LQKENI. Trimming removed 2 bases at V and 1 base at J, with 9 bases between. This receptor was identified in an adult who received the AZD1222 COVID-19 vaccine. Sequenced here: peripheral blood, sampled 28 days after the second AZD1222 dose. This chain joins TRBV18 and TRBJ2-7; D is undetermined. The CDR3, as DNA: TGTGCCAGCTCACCATCGGCTGCTTCCTACGAGCAGTACTTC. Amino acids: CASSPSAASYEQYF. Combining the CDR3 with reference TRBV18 and TRBJ2-7 gives the whole variable domain NAGVMQNPRHLVRRRGQEARLRCSPMKGHSHVYWYRQLPEEGLKFMVYLQKENIIDESGMPKERFSAEFPKEGPSILRIQQVVRGDSAAYFCASSPSAASYEQYFGPGTRLTVT.